The clone carrying this T cell receptor beta chain has just one count. Its specificity is unknown. The CDR3 extends over 14 amino acids. Germline V gene data show CDR1 as SGHRS and CDR2 as YFSETQ. Germline trimming cut 4 bases from V and 1 base from J; bases unmatched to any gene: 2. This record comes from a study of cytomegalovirus exposure and HLA in healthy donors. Study-wide points: The majority of TCR sequences were rare, yet some public TCRs appeared in many donors.

In the PCR, 60 Vbeta and 13 Jbeta primers were used. The repertoire was sequenced with immunoSEQ multiplex PCR; TCRdb's copy has only in-frame clones and lacks some. The top ten hold over 1.5% of the sample, which has around 140,000 clones, approximately 87% seen once. The chain couples TRBV5-1 to TRBJ2-5; 9 nucleotides align to TRBD2. Input material: PBMCs. The receptor was isolated from a man between 40 and 49 years old in good health and CMV-seronegative. CDR3 nucleotide sequence: TGCGCCAGCAGCGAGCGGGGGGCCCAAGAGACCCAGTACTTC. It is translated as CASSERGAQETQYF.